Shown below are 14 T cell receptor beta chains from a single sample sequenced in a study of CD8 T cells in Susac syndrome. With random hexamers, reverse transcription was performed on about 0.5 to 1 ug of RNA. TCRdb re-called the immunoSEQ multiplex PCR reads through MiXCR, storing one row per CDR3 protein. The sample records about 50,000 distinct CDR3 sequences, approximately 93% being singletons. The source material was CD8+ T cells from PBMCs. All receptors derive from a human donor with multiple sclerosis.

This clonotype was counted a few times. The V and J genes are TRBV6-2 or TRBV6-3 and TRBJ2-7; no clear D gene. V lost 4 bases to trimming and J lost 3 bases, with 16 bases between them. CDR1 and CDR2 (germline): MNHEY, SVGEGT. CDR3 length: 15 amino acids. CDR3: CASSFDPVAFYEQYF. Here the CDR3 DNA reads TGTGCCAGCAGTTTCGACCCCGTCGCCTTCTACGAGCAGTACTTC.

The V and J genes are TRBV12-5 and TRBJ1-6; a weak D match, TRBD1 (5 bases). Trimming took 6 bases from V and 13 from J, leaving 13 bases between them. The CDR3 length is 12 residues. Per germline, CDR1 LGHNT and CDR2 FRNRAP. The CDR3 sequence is CASGWGLPPLHF. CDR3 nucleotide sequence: TGTGCTAGTGGATGGGGACTGCCTCCCCTCCACTTT.

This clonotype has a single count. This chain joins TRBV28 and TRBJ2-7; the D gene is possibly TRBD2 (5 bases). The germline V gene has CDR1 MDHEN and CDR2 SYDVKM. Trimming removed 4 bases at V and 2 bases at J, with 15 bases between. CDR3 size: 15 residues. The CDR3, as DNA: TGTGCCAGCAGTTATGACGAGGGATCAACCTACGAGCAGTACTTC. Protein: CASSYDEGSTYEQYF.

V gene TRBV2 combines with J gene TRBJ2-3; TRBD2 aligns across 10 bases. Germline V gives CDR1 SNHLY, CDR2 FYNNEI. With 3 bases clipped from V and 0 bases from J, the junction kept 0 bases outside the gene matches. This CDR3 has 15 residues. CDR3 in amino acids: CASSDSGGSTDTQYF. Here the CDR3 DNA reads TGTGCCAGCAGTGATAGCGGGGGGAGCACAGATACGCAGTATTTT.

The CDR3 DNA reads as TGTGCCAGCAGTTACTCCTATAATTCACCCCTCCACTTT. Protein sequence: CASSYSYNSPLHF. V gene TRBV6-2 or TRBV6-3 combines with J gene TRBJ1-6, with D unresolved. The CDR3 has 13 residues. V was shortened by 0 bases and J by 3 bases, with 0 bases between the two germline ends. CDR1 MNHEY and CDR2 SVGEGT come from the germline V gene.

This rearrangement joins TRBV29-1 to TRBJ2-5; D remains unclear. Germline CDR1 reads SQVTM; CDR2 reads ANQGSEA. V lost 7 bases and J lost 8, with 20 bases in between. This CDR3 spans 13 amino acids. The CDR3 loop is CSAHSGLQSTQYF. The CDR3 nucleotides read TGCAGCGCACATTCCGGCCTTCAGTCTACCCAGTACTTC. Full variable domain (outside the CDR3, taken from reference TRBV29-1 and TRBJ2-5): SAVISQKPSRDICQRGTSLTIQCQVDSQVTMMFWYRQQPGQSLTLIATANQGSEATYESGFVIDKFPISRPNLTFSTLTVSNMSPEDSSIYLCSAHSGLQSTQYFGPGTRLLVL.

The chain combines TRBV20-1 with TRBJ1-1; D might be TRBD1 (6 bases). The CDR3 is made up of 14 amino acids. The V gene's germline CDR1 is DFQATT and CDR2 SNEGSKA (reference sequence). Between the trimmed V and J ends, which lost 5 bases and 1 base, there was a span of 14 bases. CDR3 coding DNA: TGCAGTGCTGCACCGGGGGACAAGAACACTGAAGCTTTCTTT. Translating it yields CSAAPGDKNTEAFF.

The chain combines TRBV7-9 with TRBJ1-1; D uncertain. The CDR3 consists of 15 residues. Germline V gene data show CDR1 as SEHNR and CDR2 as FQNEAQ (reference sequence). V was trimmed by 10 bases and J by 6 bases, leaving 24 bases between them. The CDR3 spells CATPSPLTSGAEAFF. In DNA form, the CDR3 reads TGTGCCACCCCTTCTCCTTTGACATCAGGCGCTGAAGCTTTCTTT.

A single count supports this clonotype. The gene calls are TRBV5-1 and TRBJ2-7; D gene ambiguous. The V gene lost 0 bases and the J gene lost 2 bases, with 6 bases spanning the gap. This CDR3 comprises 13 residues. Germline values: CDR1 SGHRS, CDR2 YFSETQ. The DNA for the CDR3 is TGCGCCAGCAGCTTGGTCGGCCCCTACGAGCAGTACTTC. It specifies CASSLVGPYEQYF.

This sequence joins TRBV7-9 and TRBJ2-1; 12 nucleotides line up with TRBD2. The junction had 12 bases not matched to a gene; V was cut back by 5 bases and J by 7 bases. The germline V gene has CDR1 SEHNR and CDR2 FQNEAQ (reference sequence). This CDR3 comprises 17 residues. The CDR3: CASSPRTSGVRGNEQFF. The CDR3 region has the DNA TGTGCCAGCAGCCCACGGACTAGCGGGGTACGAGGGAATGAGCAGTTCTTC.

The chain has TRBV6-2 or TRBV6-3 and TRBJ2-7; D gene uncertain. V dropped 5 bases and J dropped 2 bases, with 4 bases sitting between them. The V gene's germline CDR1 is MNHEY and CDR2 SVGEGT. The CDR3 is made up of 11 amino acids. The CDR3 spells CASSRPYEQYF. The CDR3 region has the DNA TGTGCCAGCAGTCGACCCTACGAGCAGTACTTC.

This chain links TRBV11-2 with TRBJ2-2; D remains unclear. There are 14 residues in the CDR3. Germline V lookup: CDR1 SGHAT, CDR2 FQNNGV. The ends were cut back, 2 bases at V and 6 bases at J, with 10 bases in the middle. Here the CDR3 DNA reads TGTGCCAGCAGCTTAACCGTTGGGGCCGGGGAGCTGTTTTTT. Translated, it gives CASSLTVGAGELFF.

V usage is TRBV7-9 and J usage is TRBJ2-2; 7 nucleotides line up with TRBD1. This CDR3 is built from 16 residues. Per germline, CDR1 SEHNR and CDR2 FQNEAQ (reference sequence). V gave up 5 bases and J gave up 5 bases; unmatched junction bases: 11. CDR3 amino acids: CASSPGTAVFTGELFF. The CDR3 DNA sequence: TGTGCCAGCAGCCCTGGGACAGCCGTGTTTACCGGGGAGCTGTTTTTT.

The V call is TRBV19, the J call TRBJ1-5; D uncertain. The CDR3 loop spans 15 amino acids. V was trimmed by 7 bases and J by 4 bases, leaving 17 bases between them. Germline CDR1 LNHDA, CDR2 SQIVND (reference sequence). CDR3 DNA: TGTGCCAGTACCTTAAGAGTACAGCTTAATCAGCCCCAGCATTTT. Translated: CASTLRVQLNQPQHF.